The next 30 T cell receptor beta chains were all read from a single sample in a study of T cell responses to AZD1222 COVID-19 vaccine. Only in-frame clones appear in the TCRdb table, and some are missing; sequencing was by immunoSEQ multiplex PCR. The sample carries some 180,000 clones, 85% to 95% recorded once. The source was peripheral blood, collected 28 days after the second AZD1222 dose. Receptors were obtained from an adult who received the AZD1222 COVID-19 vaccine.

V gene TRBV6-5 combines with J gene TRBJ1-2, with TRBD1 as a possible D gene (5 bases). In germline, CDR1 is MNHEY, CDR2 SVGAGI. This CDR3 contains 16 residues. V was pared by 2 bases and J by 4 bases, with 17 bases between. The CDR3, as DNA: TGTGCCAGCAGTTACCAGCCAGGGTGGGAGGGCTATGGCTACACCTTC. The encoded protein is CASSYQPGWEGYGYTF.

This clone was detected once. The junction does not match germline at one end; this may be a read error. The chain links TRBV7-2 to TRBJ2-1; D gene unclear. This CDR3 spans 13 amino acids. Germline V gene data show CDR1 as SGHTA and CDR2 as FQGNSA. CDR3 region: CASSPDFSSAQLF. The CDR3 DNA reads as TGTGCCAGCAGCCCCGACTTTAGCTCGGCCCAGCTCTTC.

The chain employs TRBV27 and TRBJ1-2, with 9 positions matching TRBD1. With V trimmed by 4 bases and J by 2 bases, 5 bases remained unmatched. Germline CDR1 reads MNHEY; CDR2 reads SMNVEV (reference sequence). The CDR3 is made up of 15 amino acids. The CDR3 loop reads CASSSHRGQNYGYTF. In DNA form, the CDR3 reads TGTGCCAGCAGTTCACACAGGGGGCAAAACTATGGCTACACCTTC.

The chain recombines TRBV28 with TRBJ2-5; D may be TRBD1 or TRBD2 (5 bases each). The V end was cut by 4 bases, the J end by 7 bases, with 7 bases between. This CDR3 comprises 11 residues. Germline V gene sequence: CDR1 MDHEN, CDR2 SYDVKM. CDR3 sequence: CASSSGGTQYF. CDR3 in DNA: TGTGCCAGCAGTTCTGGGGGGACCCAGTACTTC.

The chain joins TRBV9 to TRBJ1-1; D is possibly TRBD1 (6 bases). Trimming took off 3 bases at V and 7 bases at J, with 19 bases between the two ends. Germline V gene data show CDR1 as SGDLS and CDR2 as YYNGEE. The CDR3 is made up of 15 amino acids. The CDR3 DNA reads TGTGCCAGCAGCGAGGGAGGTCGACAGGTGAATGAAGCTTTCTTT. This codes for CASSEGGRQVNEAFF.

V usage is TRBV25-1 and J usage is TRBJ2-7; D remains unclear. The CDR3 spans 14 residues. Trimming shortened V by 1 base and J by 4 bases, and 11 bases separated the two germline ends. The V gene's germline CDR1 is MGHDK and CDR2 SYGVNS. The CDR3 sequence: CASSESGRRYEQYF. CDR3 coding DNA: TGTGCCAGCAGTGAATCCGGCAGGCGATACGAGCAGTACTTC.

CDR3 residues: CASSDSSLAGTDTQYF. In DNA form, the CDR3 reads TGTGCCAGCAGTGACTCGAGTCTAGCGGGCACAGATACGCAGTATTTT. This chain connects TRBV6-4 to TRBJ2-3, with TRBD2 identical over 7 bases. Germline lookup yields CDR1 MRHNA and CDR2 SNTAGT. CDR3 size: 16 residues. Trimming at V came to 0 bases and at J to 1 base, leaving 4 bases not matched to a gene.

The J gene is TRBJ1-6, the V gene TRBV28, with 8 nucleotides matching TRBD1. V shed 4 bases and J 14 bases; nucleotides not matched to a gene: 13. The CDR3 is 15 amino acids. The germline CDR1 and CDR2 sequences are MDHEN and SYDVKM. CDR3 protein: CASSSLDRELSSLHF. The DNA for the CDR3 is TGTGCCAGCAGTTCCTTGGACAGGGAACTTTCGTCCCTCCACTTT.

CDR3 sequence (DNA): TGTGCCAGTAGTGTGGACAGGGAATCCTACAATGAGCAGTTCTTC. The encoded protein is CASSVDRESYNEQFF. The rearrangement links TRBV19 to TRBJ2-1; TRBD1 matches 8 bases. CDR1 is LNHDA, CDR2 SQIVND, per germline (reference sequence). This CDR3 is built from 15 residues. The J segment lost 1 base and the V segment lost 5 bases, leaving 4 bases of the junction unmatched.

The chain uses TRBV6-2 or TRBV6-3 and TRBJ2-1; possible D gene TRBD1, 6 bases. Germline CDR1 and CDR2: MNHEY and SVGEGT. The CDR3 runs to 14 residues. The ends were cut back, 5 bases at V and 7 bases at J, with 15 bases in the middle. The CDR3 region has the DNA TGTGCCAGCAGTCTATATACAGGGTATAATGAGCAGTTCTTC. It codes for CASSLYTGYNEQFF.

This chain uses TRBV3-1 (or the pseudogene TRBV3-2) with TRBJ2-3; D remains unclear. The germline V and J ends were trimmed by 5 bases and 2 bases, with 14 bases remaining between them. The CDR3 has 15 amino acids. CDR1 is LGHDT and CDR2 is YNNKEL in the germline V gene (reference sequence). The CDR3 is CASSRAGRFTDTQYF. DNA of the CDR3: TGTGCCAGCAGCAGGGCAGGACGGTTCACAGATACGCAGTATTTT.

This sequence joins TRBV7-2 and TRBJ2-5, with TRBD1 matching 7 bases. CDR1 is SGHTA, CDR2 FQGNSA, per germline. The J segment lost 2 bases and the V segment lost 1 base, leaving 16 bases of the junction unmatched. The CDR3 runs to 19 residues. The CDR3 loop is CASSLVGHLGWDSQETQYF. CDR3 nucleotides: TGTGCCAGCAGCTTAGTAGGTCATCTTGGGTGGGACAGTCAAGAGACCCAGTACTTC.

The CDR3 bases are TGTGCCAGCAGCGTAGGCTTAGATTCACCCCTCCACTTT. It is translated as CASSVGLDSPLHF. The rearrangement links TRBV9 to TRBJ1-6; no reliable D call. Germline CDR1 SGDLS, CDR2 YYNGEE. The CDR3 length is 13 residues. The V end lost 0 bases, the J end lost 8 bases, and 6 bases lay between the germline ends.

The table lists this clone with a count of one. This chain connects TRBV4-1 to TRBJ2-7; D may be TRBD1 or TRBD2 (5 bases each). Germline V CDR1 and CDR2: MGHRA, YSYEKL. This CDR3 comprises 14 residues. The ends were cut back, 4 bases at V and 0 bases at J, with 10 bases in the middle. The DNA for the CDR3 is TGCGCCAGCAGCCGGGACCCAAGCTCCTACGAGCAGTACTTC. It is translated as CASSRDPSSYEQYF.

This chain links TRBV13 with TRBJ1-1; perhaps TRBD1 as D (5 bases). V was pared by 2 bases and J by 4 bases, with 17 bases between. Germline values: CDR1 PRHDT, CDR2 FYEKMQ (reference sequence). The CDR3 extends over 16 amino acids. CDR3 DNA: TGTGCCAGCAGCTTAACTGGGGGGACCCGGGGCACTGAAGCTTTCTTT. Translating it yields CASSLTGGTRGTEAFF.

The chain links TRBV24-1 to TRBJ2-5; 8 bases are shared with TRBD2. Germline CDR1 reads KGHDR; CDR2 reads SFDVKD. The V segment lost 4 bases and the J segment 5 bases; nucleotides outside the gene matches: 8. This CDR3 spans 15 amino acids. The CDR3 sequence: CATSDPSTSDETQYF. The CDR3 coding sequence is TGTGCCACCAGTGACCCCTCGACTAGCGACGAGACCCAGTACTTC.

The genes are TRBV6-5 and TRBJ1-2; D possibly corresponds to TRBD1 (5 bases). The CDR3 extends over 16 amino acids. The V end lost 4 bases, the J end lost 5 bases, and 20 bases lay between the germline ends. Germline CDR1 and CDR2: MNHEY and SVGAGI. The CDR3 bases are TGTGCCAGCAGTTCACCGGGACTGGGAAGGCGGTATGGCTACACCTTC. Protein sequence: CASSSPGLGRRYGYTF.

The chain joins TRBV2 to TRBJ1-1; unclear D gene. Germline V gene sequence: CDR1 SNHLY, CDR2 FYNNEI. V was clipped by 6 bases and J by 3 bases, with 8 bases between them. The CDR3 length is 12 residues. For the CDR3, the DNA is TGTGCCAGCAGCACTCGGGACACTGAAGCTTTCTTT. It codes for CASSTRDTEAFF.

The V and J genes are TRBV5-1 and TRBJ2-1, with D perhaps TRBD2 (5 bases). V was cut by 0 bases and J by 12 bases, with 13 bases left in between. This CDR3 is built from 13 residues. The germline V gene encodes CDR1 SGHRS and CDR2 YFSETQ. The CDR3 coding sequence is TGCGCCAGCAGCTTGGCCCGAGGTAGCGCGCAGTTCTTC. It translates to CASSLARGSAQFF.

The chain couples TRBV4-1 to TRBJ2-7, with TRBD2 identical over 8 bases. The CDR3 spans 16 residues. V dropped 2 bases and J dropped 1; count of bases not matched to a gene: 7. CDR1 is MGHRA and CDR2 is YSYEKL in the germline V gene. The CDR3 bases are TGCGCCAGCAGCCAACTCTCTGCGGGAGGTTCCTACGAGCAGTACTTC. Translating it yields CASSQLSAGGSYEQYF.

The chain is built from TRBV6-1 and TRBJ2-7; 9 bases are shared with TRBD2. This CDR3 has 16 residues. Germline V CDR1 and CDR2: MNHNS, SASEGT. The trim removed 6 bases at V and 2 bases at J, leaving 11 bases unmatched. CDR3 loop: CASSESFLAGTYEQYF. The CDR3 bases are TGTGCCAGCAGCGAATCTTTCCTAGCGGGAACCTACGAGCAGTACTTC.

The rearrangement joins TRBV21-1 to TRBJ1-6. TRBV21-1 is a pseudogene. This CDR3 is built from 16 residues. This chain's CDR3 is CASSNGEHIYNSPLHF. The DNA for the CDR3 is TGTGCCAGCAGCAATGGGGAGCACATCTATAATTCACCCCTCCACTTT.

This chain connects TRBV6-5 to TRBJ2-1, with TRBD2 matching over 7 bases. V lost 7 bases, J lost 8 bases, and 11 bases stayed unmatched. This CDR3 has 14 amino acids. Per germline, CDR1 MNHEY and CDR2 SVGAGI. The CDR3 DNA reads TGTGCCAGCAACGGCGGGGGAGGCTGGGATGAGCAGTTCTTC. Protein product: CASNGGGGWDEQFF.

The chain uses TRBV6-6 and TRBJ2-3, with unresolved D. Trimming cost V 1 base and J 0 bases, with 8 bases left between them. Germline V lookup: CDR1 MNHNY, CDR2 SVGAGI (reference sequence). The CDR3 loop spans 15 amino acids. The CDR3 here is CASSYYGTSTDTQYF. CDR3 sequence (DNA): TGTGCCAGCAGTTACTACGGAACTAGCACAGATACGCAGTATTTT.

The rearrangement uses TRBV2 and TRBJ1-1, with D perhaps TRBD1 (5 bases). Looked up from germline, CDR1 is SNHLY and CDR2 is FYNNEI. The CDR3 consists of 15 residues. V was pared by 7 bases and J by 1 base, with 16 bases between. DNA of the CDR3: TGTGCCAGCAAGACCTACCGGGACGAGAACACTGAAGCTTTCTTT. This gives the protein CASKTYRDENTEAFF.

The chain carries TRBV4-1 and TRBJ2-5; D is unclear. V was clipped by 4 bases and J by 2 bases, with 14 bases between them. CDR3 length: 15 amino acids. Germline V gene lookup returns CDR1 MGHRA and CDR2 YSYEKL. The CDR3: CASSPVEGFQETQYF. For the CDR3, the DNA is TGCGCCAGCAGCCCGGTCGAAGGTTTTCAAGAGACCCAGTACTTC.

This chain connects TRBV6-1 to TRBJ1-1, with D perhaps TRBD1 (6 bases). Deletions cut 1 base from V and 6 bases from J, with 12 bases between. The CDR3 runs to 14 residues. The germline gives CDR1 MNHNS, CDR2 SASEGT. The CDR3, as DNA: TGTGCCAGCAGTGAAGGTCTGGGGGCCGCTGAAGCTTTCTTT. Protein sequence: CASSEGLGAAEAFF.

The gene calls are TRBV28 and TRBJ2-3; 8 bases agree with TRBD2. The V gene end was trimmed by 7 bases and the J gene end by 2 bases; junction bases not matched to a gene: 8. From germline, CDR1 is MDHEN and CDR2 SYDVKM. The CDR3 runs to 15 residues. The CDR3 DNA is TGTGCCAGCAACCCGGGGGGGGACCACACAGATACGCAGTATTTT. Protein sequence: CASNPGGDHTDTQYF.

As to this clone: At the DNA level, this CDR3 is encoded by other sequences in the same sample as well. In DNA form, the CDR3 reads TGTGCCAGCAGCCTGGCGACCTACGAGCAGTACTTC. This translates into CASSLATYEQYF. V and J are TRBV7-9 and TRBJ2-7; no definite D call. CDR3 length: 12 amino acids. Per the germline V gene, CDR1 is SEHNR and CDR2 is FQNEAQ (reference sequence). V gave up 5 bases and J gave up 2 bases, with 7 bases separating them.

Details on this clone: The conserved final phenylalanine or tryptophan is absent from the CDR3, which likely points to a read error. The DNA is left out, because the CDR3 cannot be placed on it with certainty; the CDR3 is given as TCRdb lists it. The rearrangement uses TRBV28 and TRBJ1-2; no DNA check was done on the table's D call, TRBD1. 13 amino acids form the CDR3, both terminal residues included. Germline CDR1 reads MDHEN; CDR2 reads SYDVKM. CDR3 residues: CASSPPGQGDSRV.